This T cell receptor beta chain was captured in a study of CD8+CD57+ T cells in acquired aplastic anemia. Looking at the study overall: The study obtained an average of around 2.9 ug of DNA from sorted CD4+ and CD8+ cells. Healthy donors gave around 9.9 million reads on average for CD4+ cells. General study results and limits: Patients and controls were not found to differ significantly in CD8+ Simpson's diversity. Shared by patients and controls, twenty-nine CD8+ CDR3s were abundant in patients.

This clonotype was observed at least ten times. Its matching antigen is unknown. The study profiled TCR beta VDJ and CDR3 using genomic DNA as template. TCRdb redid the calling of the reads with MiXCR, one entry per CDR3 protein. The sample yields some 190,000 distinct CDR3 sequences, about 47% seen once. The sample comprised sorted CD4+, CD8+, or CD8+CD57+ T cells (not recorded which) from PBMCs. The TCR originated in a human donor in good health.

CDR3 in DNA: TGCGCCAGCAGCTTGGTTCCTATGGGGACAGGGAGCAATCAGCCCCAGCATTTT. Protein: CASSLVPMGTGSNQPQHF. The genes are TRBV5-1 and TRBJ1-5; 9 positions match TRBD1. With 0 bases clipped from V and 1 base from J, the junction kept 8 bases outside the gene matches. CDR3 length: 18 amino acids. In germline, CDR1 is SGHRS, CDR2 YFSETQ.